This entry lists 27 T cell receptor beta chains sequenced from one sample in a study of blood T cell repertoires in COVID-19. Profiling relied on immunoSEQ multiplex PCR, and the TCRdb table lists in-frame clones only, not all of them. Among 90,000 to 150,000 clones, over 75% were seen once, and the ten largest hold 11%. The sequencing sample was made of peripheral blood. The receptors were gathered from a man older than 75 with acute or convalescent COVID-19.

The chain uses TRBV5-6 and TRBJ2-3, with D possibly TRBD2 on 6 matching bases. V was trimmed by 0 bases and J by 6 bases, leaving 14 bases between them. The CDR3 is 15 amino acids. The germline V gene encodes CDR1 SGHDT and CDR2 YYEEEE. The DNA for the CDR3 is TGTGCCAGCAGCTTGGGAGCGGGCCCAGGGGATACGCAGTATTTT. It encodes CASSLGAGPGDTQYF.

This chain uses TRBV27 with TRBJ1-1; no clear D. Germline V CDR1 and CDR2: MNHEY, SMNVEV (reference sequence). This CDR3 contains 14 residues. The V end lost 3 bases, the J end lost 2 bases, and 10 bases lay between the germline ends. The CDR3 reads CASSFLQTNTEAFF. The CDR3 bases are TGTGCCAGCAGTTTCTTACAGACCAACACTGAAGCTTTCTTT.

The rearrangement joins TRBV12-3 or TRBV12-4 to TRBJ1-2, with TRBD1 matching 7 bases. Germline trimming cut 6 bases from V and 4 bases from J; bases unmatched to any gene: 5. CDR3 length equals 13 residues. CDR3 in DNA: TGTGCCAGCAGGGAGACAGGGACCTATGGCTACACCTTC. Its translation: CASRETGTYGYTF.

The V and J genes are TRBV7-2 and TRBJ2-7; TRBD1 agrees at 8 bases. Germline V gene sequence: CDR1 SGHTA, CDR2 FQGNSA. The CDR3 covers 13 residues. The junction had 3 bases not matched to a gene; V was cut back by 1 base and J by 7 bases. The DNA for the CDR3 is TGTGCCAGCAGCTTAGGGACAGGGCTTGAGCAGTACTTC. This translates into CASSLGTGLEQYF.

The chain recombines TRBV6-5 with TRBJ1-2, with TRBD1 matching 9 bases. This CDR3 has 14 residues. V lost 4 bases and J lost 5; bases outside the gene matches: 5. Per the germline V gene, CDR1 is MNHEY and CDR2 is SVGAGI. CDR3 in DNA: TGTGCCAGCAGTTGGGGACAGGGCGATTATGGCTACACCTTC. This encodes CASSWGQGDYGYTF.

The V gene is TRBV9, the J gene TRBJ2-2; the D gene is possibly TRBD2 (6 bases). The V gene lost 4 bases and the J gene lost 0 bases, with 13 bases spanning the gap. Per the germline V gene, CDR1 is SGDLS and CDR2 is YYNGEE. The CDR3 extends over 16 amino acids. CDR3 residues: CASSRTGTSNTGELFF. CDR3 DNA sequence: TGTGCCAGCAGCCGGACCGGGACTTCGAACACCGGGGAGCTGTTTTTT.

The chain employs TRBV19 and TRBJ1-5, with a weak D call TRBD1 (5 bases). Trimming removed 9 bases from V and 2 bases from J, with 17 bases in between. Germline lookup yields CDR1 LNHDA and CDR2 SQIVND (reference sequence). CDR3 length: 15 amino acids. The CDR3 nucleotides are TGTGCCAGCGGCAGGGTTTTTCAGGGCAATCAGCCCCAGCATTTT. This sequence encodes CASGRVFQGNQPQHF.

This clone was observed a few times. This chain links TRBV27 with TRBJ1-2, with 8 bases that match TRBD1. Germline-derived CDR1 and CDR2 are MNHEY and SMNVEV (reference sequence). The length of the CDR3 is 14 residues. Trimming took 3 bases from V and 5 from J; bases not matched to a gene: 5. The CDR3 DNA sequence: TGTGCCAGCAGTTTCGGGACAGGTGTTTATGGCTACACCTTC. It yields the protein CASSFGTGVYGYTF.

This clone was seen only once. The chain links TRBV10-3 to TRBJ2-1; TRBD2 matches 9 bases. The germline V gene encodes CDR1 ENHRY and CDR2 SYGVKD. J was trimmed by 0 bases and V by 4 bases; bases with no gene match: 4. The CDR3 runs to 16 residues. CDR3 nucleotide sequence: TGTGCCATCAGTGGGAGCGGGAGGACCTCCTACAATGAGCAGTTCTTC. As protein: CAISGSGRTSYNEQFF.

This rearrangement joins TRBV7-2 to TRBJ1-1, with D hard to call. The CDR3 covers 15 residues. V lost 4 bases and J 4 bases, leaving 16 bases between the germline ends. CDR1 and CDR2 from the germline V gene are SGHTA and FQGNSA. This CDR3 is CASSYEGPGSTEAFF. The CDR3 DNA reads as TGTGCCAGCAGCTACGAGGGTCCGGGGAGCACTGAAGCTTTCTTT. The full variable domain, in which reference TRBV7-2 and TRBJ1-1 provide the parts outside the CDR3, is GAGVSQSPSNKVTEKGKDVELRCDPISGHTALYWYRQSLGQGLEFLIYFQGNSAPDKSGLPSDRFSAERTGGSVSTLTIQRTQQEDSAVYLCASSYEGPGSTEAFFGQGTRLTVV.

Only a few counts were recorded for this clone. The chain employs TRBV5-8 and TRBJ1-4; 7 nucleotides match TRBD1. Germline CDR1 reads SGHTS; CDR2 reads YDEGEE. V lost 1 base, J lost 7 bases, and 7 bases stayed unmatched. The CDR3 has 15 amino acids. DNA for the CDR3: TGTGCCAGCAGCTTGTTAGGGGGCGTTGGTGAAAAACTGTTTTTT. Translation gives CASSLLGGVGEKLFF.

The V and J genes are TRBV19 and TRBJ2-3; weak D call: TRBD2 (6 bases). CDR1 and CDR2 from the germline V gene are LNHDA and SQIVND (reference sequence). CDR3 length: 14 amino acids. V lost 7 bases and J lost 4, with 15 bases in between. In DNA, the CDR3 is TGTGCCAGTAAGACTAGTGCCTCCGCAGATACGCAGTATTTT. Its translation: CASKTSASADTQYF.

This chain joins TRBV6-2 or TRBV6-3 and TRBJ1-4; 9 bases match TRBD1. This CDR3 is built from 16 residues. V dropped 5 bases and J dropped 9; count of bases not matched to a gene: 13. Germline V gene data show CDR1 as MNHEY and CDR2 as SVGEGT. The CDR3 sequence is CASSDGPGQGQQKLFF. For the CDR3, the DNA is TGTGCCAGCAGTGATGGCCCGGGACAGGGCCAACAAAAACTGTTTTTT.

This chain joins TRBV6-5 and TRBJ1-2; 8 bases match TRBD1. Germline CDR1 reads MNHEY; CDR2 reads SVGAGI. Trimming cost V 6 bases and J 6 bases; bases outside gene matches: 6. This CDR3 spans 13 amino acids. CDR3 sequence: CASSLGQGDGYTF. DNA for the CDR3: TGTGCCAGCAGCCTTGGACAGGGTGATGGCTACACCTTC.

The chain combines TRBV18 with TRBJ2-7; D possibly corresponds to TRBD1 (5 bases). The V and J ends lost 3 bases and 5 bases respectively, with 5 bases between them. The CDR3 runs to 11 residues. The germline V gene has CDR1 KGHSH and CDR2 LQKENI. The CDR3 region is CASSPRDEQYF. DNA of the CDR3: TGTGCCAGCTCACCCAGGGACGAGCAGTACTTC.

J is TRBJ2-7 and V is TRBV4-1, with a possible D match to TRBD1 (5 bases). Germline V gene data show CDR1 as MGHRA and CDR2 as YSYEKL. The length of the CDR3 is 13 residues. V gave up 3 bases and J gave up 2 bases, with 8 bases separating them. This chain's CDR3 is CASSQGPTYEQYF. CDR3 coding DNA: TGCGCCAGCAGCCAGGGGCCGACCTACGAGCAGTACTTC.

This sequence joins TRBV29-1 and TRBJ1-4; D is possibly TRBD1 (6 bases). In germline, CDR1 is SQVTM, CDR2 ANQGSEA. The CDR3 loop spans 12 amino acids. Trimming removed 3 bases at V and 7 bases at J, with 9 bases between. CDR3 amino acids: CSVDRGSEKLFF. The CDR3 nucleotides read TGCAGCGTTGACAGGGGAAGTGAAAAACTGTTTTTT.

This chain uses TRBV12-3 or TRBV12-4 with TRBJ1-2; D may be TRBD1 (6 bases). The CDR3 consists of 13 residues. V was trimmed by 10 bases and J by 2 bases, leaving 14 bases between them. CDR3 DNA: TGTGCCACTAGGCCAGGGGCCAACTATGGCTACACCTTC. Protein: CATRPGANYGYTF.

This clone has just a few counts. The V call is TRBV6-2 or TRBV6-3, the J call TRBJ2-1, with 9 nucleotides matching TRBD2. The trim removed 4 bases at V and 2 bases at J, leaving 3 bases unmatched. Per the germline V gene, CDR1 is MNHEY and CDR2 is SVGEGT. The CDR3 spans 15 residues. The DNA of the CDR3 is TGTGCCAGCAGTTTGACTAGCGGAGCCTACAATGAGCAGTTCTTC. Translated: CASSLTSGAYNEQFF.

The chain has TRBV21-1 and TRBJ1-5; the D call of TRBD1 is as the table states it, not checked on the DNA. TRBV21-1 is reported as a pseudogene. The CDR3 runs 17 residues. For the CDR3, the DNA is TGTGCCAGCCCACCCGCAACGGACAGAAATAGCAATCAGCCCCAGCATTTT. Translated, it gives CASPPATDRNSNQPQHF.

The chain employs TRBV10-3 and TRBJ1-2; TRBD1 matches at 9 bases. Germline V gives CDR1 ENHRY, CDR2 SYGVKD. The CDR3 length is 11 residues. In nucleotides, the CDR3 is TGTACGATCGGACAGGGGAGTGGCTACACCTTC. The encoded protein is CTIGQGSGYTF.

This clone was picked up a small number of times. V gene TRBV7-9 combines with J gene TRBJ1-4; a weak D match, TRBD1 (5 bases). The CDR3 is 14 amino acids. Deletions cut 5 bases from V and 4 bases from J, with 11 bases between. The germline CDR1 and CDR2 sequences are SEHNR and FQNEAQ (reference sequence). The CDR3 bases are TGTGCCAGCAGCCAGGGCAGTCATAATGAAAAACTGTTTTTT. Translating it yields CASSQGSHNEKLFF.

V and J are TRBV3-1 (or the pseudogene TRBV3-2) and TRBJ1-6; 7 bases match TRBD1. This CDR3 spans 14 amino acids. Germline CDR1 reads LGHDT; CDR2 reads YNNKEL (reference sequence). Trimming at V came to 1 base and at J to 8 bases, leaving 2 bases not matched to a gene. The CDR3, as DNA: TGTGCCAGCAGCCAAGGACAGGGACATTCACCCCTCCACTTT. Translating gives CASSQGQGHSPLHF.

This clone was counted between two and nine times. The V call is TRBV27, the J call TRBJ2-3; 10 positions match TRBD2. The trim removed 3 bases at V and 4 bases at J, leaving 7 bases unmatched. CDR1 is MNHEY and CDR2 is SMNVEV in the germline V gene (reference sequence). The length of the CDR3 is 16 residues. The CDR3 protein is CASSFRASGGADTQYF. CDR3 nucleotides: TGTGCCAGCAGTTTTCGGGCTAGCGGGGGTGCAGATACGCAGTATTTT.

The genes are TRBV27 and TRBJ1-2, with 8 bases matching TRBD1. This CDR3 is built from 15 residues. The ends lost 5 bases at V and 4 bases at J; junction bases unmatched: 9. Germline loops: CDR1 MNHEY, CDR2 SMNVEV (reference sequence). Written as DNA, the CDR3 is TGTGCCAGCAGTCCGACAGGGGTTAGGGGCTATGGCTACACCTTC. Amino acids: CASSPTGVRGYGYTF.

The genes are TRBV18 and TRBJ1-2, with D possibly being TRBD1 (5 bases). CDR1 is KGHSH and CDR2 is LQKENI in the germline V gene. Between the trimmed V and J ends, which lost 4 bases and 5 bases, there was a span of 14 bases. This CDR3 is built from 14 residues. CDR3 nucleotides: TGTGCCAGCTCACTTGGGGCTAATGATTATGGCTACACCTTC. The encoded protein is CASSLGANDYGYTF.

The genes are TRBV18 and TRBJ1-2; no clear D gene. There are 15 residues in the CDR3. Looked up from germline, CDR1 is KGHSH and CDR2 is LQKENI. The germline V and J ends were trimmed by 0 bases and 7 bases, with 15 bases remaining between them. DNA for the CDR3: TGTGCCAGCTCACCACCGTACAGCCTTTGGCTTGGCTACACCTTC. Translated, it gives CASSPPYSLWLGYTF.